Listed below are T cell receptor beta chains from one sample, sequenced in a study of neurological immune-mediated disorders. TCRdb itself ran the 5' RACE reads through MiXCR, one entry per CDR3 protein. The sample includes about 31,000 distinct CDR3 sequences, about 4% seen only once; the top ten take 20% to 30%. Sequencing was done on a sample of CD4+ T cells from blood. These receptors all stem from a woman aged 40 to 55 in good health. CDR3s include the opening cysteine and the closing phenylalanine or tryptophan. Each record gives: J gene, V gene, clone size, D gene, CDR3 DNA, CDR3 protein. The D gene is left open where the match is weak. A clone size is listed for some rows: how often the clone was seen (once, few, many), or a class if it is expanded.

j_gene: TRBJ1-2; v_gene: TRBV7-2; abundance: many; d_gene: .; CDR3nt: TGTGCCAGCAGGGAAGGGGTCTATGGCTACACCTTC; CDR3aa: CASREGVYGYTF
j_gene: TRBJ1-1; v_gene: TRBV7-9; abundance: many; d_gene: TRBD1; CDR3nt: TGTGCCAGCAGCCCTGGGACAGGGTCGGGTACTGAAGCTTTCTTT; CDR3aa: CASSPGTGSGTEAFF
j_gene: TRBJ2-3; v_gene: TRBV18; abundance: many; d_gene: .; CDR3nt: TGTGCCAGCTCACTGGACAGTGTTGATACGCAGTATTTT; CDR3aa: CASSLDSVDTQYF
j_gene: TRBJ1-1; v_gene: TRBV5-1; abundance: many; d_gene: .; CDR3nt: TGCGCCAGCAGCTTGGGGAGCACTGAAGCTTTCTTT; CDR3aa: CASSLGSTEAFF
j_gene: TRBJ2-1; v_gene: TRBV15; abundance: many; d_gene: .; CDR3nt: TGTGCCACCAGCACCTCGGACTTTCCCTCCAATGAGCAGTTCTTC; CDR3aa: CATSTSDFPSNEQFF
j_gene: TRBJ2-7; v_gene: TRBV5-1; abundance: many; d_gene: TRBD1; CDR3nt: TGCGCCAGCAGTATCCGGACAGGGTTCTACGAGCAGTACTTC; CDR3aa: CASSIRTGFYEQYF
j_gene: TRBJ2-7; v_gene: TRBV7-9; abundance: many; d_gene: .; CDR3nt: TGTGCCAGCAGCTCCCTCTCCTACGAGCAGTACTTC; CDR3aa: CASSSLSYEQYF
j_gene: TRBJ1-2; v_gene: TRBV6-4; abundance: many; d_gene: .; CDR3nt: TGTGCCAGCAGCCTCCGGGGAGGAACCTACTATGGCTACACCTTC; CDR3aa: CASSLRGGTYYGYTF
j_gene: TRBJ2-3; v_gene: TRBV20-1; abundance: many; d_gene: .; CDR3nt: TGCACCACCGGGGTTAGCACAGATACGCAGTATTTT; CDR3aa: CTTGVSTDTQYF
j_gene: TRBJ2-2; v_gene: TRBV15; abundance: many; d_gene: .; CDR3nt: TGTGCCACCAGACGGCAGGGTTCCGGGGAGCTGTTTTTT; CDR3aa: CATRRQGSGELFF
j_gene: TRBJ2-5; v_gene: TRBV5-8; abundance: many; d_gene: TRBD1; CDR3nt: TGTGCCAGCAGCAAAGAGCCGGGACAGGGGGCCTGGGAGACCCAGTACTTC; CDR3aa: CASSKEPGQGAWETQYF
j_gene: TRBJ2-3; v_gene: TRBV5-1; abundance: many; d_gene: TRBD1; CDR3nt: TGCGCCAGCGGACCGGGACAGGAGACAGATACGCAGTATTTT; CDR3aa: CASGPGQETDTQYF
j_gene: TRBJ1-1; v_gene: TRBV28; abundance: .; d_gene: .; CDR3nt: TGTGCCAGCAGTACGCAGACAGCAATAAACACTGAAGCTTTCTTT; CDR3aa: CASSTQTAINTEAFF
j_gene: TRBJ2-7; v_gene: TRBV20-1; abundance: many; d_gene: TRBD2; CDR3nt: TGCAGTGCTAGCGGGACTAGTCGCACCTACGAGCAGTACTTC; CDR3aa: CSASGTSRTYEQYF
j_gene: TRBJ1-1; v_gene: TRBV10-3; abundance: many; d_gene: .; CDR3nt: TGTGCCATCAGTGAGTACACTGAAGCTTTCTTT; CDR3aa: CAISEYTEAFF
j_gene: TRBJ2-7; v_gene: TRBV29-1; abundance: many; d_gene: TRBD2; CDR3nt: TGCAGCGTAGCGACTAGCGGGATCGAGCAGTACTTC; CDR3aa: CSVATSGIEQYF
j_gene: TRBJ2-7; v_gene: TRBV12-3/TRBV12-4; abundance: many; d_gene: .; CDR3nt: TGTGCCAGCAGCTACGCCGGGACTTCCTACGAGCAGTACTTC; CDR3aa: CASSYAGTSYEQYF
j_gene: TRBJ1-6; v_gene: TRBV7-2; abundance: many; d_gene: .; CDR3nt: TGTGCCAGCAGCTTAGTTGGCGGAACCTATAATTCACCCCTCCACTTT; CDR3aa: CASSLVGGTYNSPLHF
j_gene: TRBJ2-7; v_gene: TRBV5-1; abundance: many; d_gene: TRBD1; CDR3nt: TGCGCCAGCAGCTTGGCCGGGACAGCCACCTACGAGCAGTACTTC; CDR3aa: CASSLAGTATYEQYF
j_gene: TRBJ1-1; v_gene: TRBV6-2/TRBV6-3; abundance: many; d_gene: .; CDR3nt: TGTGCCAGCACCCAGATACAGGGCGTCACTGAAGCTTTCTTT; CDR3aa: CASTQIQGVTEAFF
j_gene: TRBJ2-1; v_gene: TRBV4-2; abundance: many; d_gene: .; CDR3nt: TGTGCCAGCAGCCAAGATTCCCCGTACTCGGGCAATTACAATGAGCAGTTCTTC; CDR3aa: CASSQDSPYSGNYNEQFF
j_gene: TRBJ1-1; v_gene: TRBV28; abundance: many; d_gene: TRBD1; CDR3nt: TGTGCCAGCAGTTCCCAGGGGGCGGCTTTCTTT; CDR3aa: CASSSQGAAFF
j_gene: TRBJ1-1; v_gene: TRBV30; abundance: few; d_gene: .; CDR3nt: TGTGCCTGGAGACGGGAGGAGGCTGAAGCTTTCTTT; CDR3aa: CAWRREEAEAFF
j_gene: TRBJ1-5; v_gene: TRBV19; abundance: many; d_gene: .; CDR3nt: TGTGCCAGTAGTACCCGGGACACCCACAATCAGCCCCAGCATTTT; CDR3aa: CASSTRDTHNQPQHF
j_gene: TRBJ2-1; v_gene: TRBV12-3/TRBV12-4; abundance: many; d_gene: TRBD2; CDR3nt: TGTGCCAGCAGTTTAGAAGCGGGGGGGAATAATGAGCAGTTCTTC; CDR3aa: CASSLEAGGNNEQFF